The text below deals with one T cell receptor (beta chain). Original processing methods: Reference gene primer amplification gave nucleated cell count estimates. Repertoires were generated with immunoSEQ multiplex PCR, while TCRdb's copy carries only in-frame clones and drops some. V and J calls and clone size are given by that table; D and trimming were obtained from the DNA. Of 200,000 to 250,000 clones detected, over 70% appear once; the ten largest clones hold 4.5% to 7%. Germline loops: CDR1 SNHLY, CDR2 FYNNEI. This CDR3 is 15 amino acids long. V was shortened by 1 base and J by 7 bases, with 16 bases between the two germline ends. The sample originates from a study of blood T cell repertoires in COVID-19. Whole-study context: PBMCs, B-cell-depleted T cells, or T cells provided the cDNA or gDNA that made up the material.

The chain couples TRBV2 to TRBJ1-2; D is unresolved. The clonotype originates from a woman aged 70-85 years with acute or convalescent COVID-19. The sample was peripheral blood. The chain's CDR3 is CASSEDLLGWAGYTF. The CDR3 DNA follows: TGTGCCAGCAGTGAAGATCTATTAGGTTGGGCTGGCTACACCTTC.